What follows are 20 T cell receptor beta chains derived from one specimen sequenced in a study of T cell responses to AZD1222 COVID-19 vaccine. Some clones are missing from TCRdb's copy, which holds only in-frame ones; the method was immunoSEQ multiplex PCR. This repertoire shows approximately 180,000 clones, 90% to 95% found once; its top ten account for about 1%. The sample here was peripheral blood, taken 28 days after the second dose of the MenACWY control vaccine. Source of these receptors: an adult who received the MenACWY meningococcal vaccine as a control.

This chain uses TRBV5-4 with TRBJ1-1, with a tentative D call TRBD1 (5 bases). Germline V gene sequence: CDR1 SGHNT, CDR2 YYREEE (reference sequence). The V and J ends lost 4 bases and 0 bases respectively, with 13 bases between them. The length of the CDR3 is 15 residues. The CDR3 coding sequence is TGTGCCAGCAGCCCGGGGGGAAGGGTGAACACTGAAGCTTTCTTT. Translation: CASSPGGRVNTEAFF.

V gene TRBV5-1 combines with J gene TRBJ2-5; 10 bases map to TRBD1. The CDR3 extends over 16 amino acids. Germline lookup yields CDR1 SGHRS and CDR2 YFSETQ. The ends lost 4 bases at V and 5 bases at J; junction bases unmatched: 11. The CDR3 spells CASSLSTGGFGETQYF. CDR3 in DNA: TGCGCCAGCAGCCTCTCGACAGGGGGCTTTGGGGAGACCCAGTACTTC.

With regard to this clone: This specimen includes other DNA sequences encoding the same CDR3. The V and J genes are TRBV14 and TRBJ1-1, with D unclear. Trimming cost V 1 base and J 0 bases, with 3 bases left between them. The length of the CDR3 is 13 residues. Germline V gives CDR1 SGHDN, CDR2 FVKESK. The CDR3 is CASSQGMNTEAFF. The CDR3 DNA sequence: TGTGCCAGCAGCCAAGGAATGAACACTGAAGCTTTCTTT.

The chain uses TRBV11-2 and TRBJ2-5, with 8 nucleotides matching TRBD2. This CDR3 is built from 19 residues. The V segment lost 0 bases and the J segment 0 bases; nucleotides outside the gene matches: 12. Germline-derived CDR1 and CDR2 are SGHAT and FQNNGV. The CDR3 loop reads CASSLDNSGVSGDQETQYF. The CDR3 nucleotides are TGTGCCAGCAGCTTAGATAATAGCGGGGTTAGCGGGGACCAAGAGACCCAGTACTTC.

The chain joins TRBV5-4 to TRBJ1-6, with D unresolved. CDR3 length equals 16 residues. Germline V gene lookup returns CDR1 SGHNT and CDR2 YYREEE (reference sequence). Trimming removed 4 bases from V and 7 bases from J, with 18 bases in between. CDR3 loop: CASSIERDPSNSPLHF. The CDR3 nucleotides are TGTGCCAGCAGCATTGAAAGGGATCCCTCCAATTCACCCCTCCACTTT.

This clone was seen a handful of times. CDR3 coding DNA: TGTGCCAGCAGGAGAGAGACCCAGTACTTC. Translated, it gives CASRRETQYF. The chain is built from TRBV25-1 and TRBJ2-5; D remains ambiguous. This CDR3 has 10 residues. The V end was cut by 6 bases, the J end by 4 bases, with 3 bases between. CDR1 is MGHDK, CDR2 SYGVNS, per germline. Based on the CDR3 plus reference TRBV25-1 and TRBJ2-5, the full variable domain is EADIYQTPRYLVIGTGKKITLECSQTMGHDKMYWYQQDPGMELHLIHYSYGVNSTEKGDLSSESTVSRIRTEHFPLTLESARPSHTSQYLCASRRETQYFGPGTRLLVL.

The chain recombines TRBV6-5 with TRBJ2-5, with 9 bases aligning to TRBD1. Germline V gene data show CDR1 as MNHEY and CDR2 as SVGAGI. After removal of 7 bases from V and 5 bases from J, the junction contained 11 bases not matched to a gene. This CDR3 comprises 15 residues. DNA for the CDR3: TGTGCCAGCAAGGAGAGACAGGGGGTATTTGAGACCCAGTACTTC. Its protein is CASKERQGVFETQYF.

This clone was seen more than once but under ten times. The V call is TRBV18, the J call TRBJ1-1; tentative D call: TRBD1 (5 bases). The CDR3 consists of 13 residues. Trimming shortened V by 8 bases and J by 2 bases, and 12 bases separated the two germline ends. Germline V gene lookup returns CDR1 KGHSH and CDR2 LQKENI. The chain's CDR3 is CASRWGSNTEAFF. In DNA, the CDR3 is TGTGCCAGCCGTTGGGGCTCTAACACTGAAGCTTTCTTT.

The V gene is TRBV18, the J gene TRBJ2-5; TRBD1 matches at 9 bases. This CDR3 has 15 residues. V trimming: 3 bases; J trimming: 4 bases; junction bases outside the gene matches: 6. Germline V lookup: CDR1 KGHSH, CDR2 LQKENI. The CDR3 here is CASSPGTGSGETQYF. In DNA, the CDR3 is TGTGCCAGCTCACCCGGGACAGGGTCAGGAGAGACCCAGTACTTC.

The chain combines TRBV18 with TRBJ1-1; D possibly corresponds to TRBD1 (5 bases). Trimming cost V 3 bases and J 4 bases, with 12 bases left between them. This CDR3 contains 14 residues. CDR1 is KGHSH and CDR2 is LQKENI in the germline V gene. Written as DNA, the CDR3 is TGTGCCAGCTCACCTGATGGGGACTCCACTGAAGCTTTCTTT. Protein sequence: CASSPDGDSTEAFF.

The chain uses TRBV28 and TRBJ1-1, with D hard to call. This CDR3 contains 13 residues. V was shortened by 6 bases and J by 4 bases, with 12 bases between the two germline ends. The germline CDR1 and CDR2 sequences are MDHEN and SYDVKM. CDR3 sequence (DNA): TGTGCCAGCAGCTTAAGGGTTAGCACTGAAGCTTTCTTT. This sequence encodes CASSLRVSTEAFF.

The chain employs TRBV21-1 and TRBJ1-2. TRBV21-1 is a pseudogene. The CDR3 sequence is 11 residues long. The DNA for the CDR3 is TGTGCCAGCAGCAAAGGGACTCCCTACACCTTC. It translates to CASSKGTPYTF.

The V gene is TRBV7-8, the J gene TRBJ1-6; 8 nucleotides match TRBD1. The germline gives CDR1 SGHVS, CDR2 FQNEAQ. The CDR3 has 15 amino acids. V lost 5 bases and J lost 5; bases outside the gene matches: 5. CDR3 protein: CASSGRTGNNSPLHF. The DNA for the CDR3 is TGTGCCAGCAGCGGGCGGACAGGGAATAATTCACCCCTCCACTTT.

The rearrangement uses TRBV3-1 (or the pseudogene TRBV3-2) and TRBJ2-7; no clear D gene. The CDR3 spans 13 residues. Germline V gene data show CDR1 as LGHDT and CDR2 as YNNKEL (reference sequence). V lost 1 base to trimming and J lost 7 bases, with 11 bases between them. CDR3 in amino acids: CASSQAEQLEQYF. For the CDR3, the DNA is TGTGCCAGCAGCCAAGCAGAACAGTTAGAGCAGTACTTC.

The V call is TRBV6-5, the J call TRBJ2-1; D possibly uses TRBD1 or TRBD2 (5 bases each). In germline, CDR1 is MNHEY, CDR2 SVGAGI. The V end was cut by 10 bases, the J end by 8 bases, with 21 bases between. The CDR3 contains 14 residues. CDR3 region: CATSRDPSVHEQFF. DNA for the CDR3: TGTGCCACTAGCCGGGACCCGTCGGTCCATGAGCAGTTCTTC.

This clone has only one observation. V gene TRBV9 combines with J gene TRBJ1-2, with D maybe TRBD1 (5 bases). V gave up 4 bases and J gave up 7 bases, with 14 bases separating them. CDR1 and CDR2 from the germline V gene are SGDLS and YYNGEE. CDR3 length equals 13 residues. CDR3 sequence (DNA): TGTGCCAGCAGCCCATTGGGGGGGTTTGGCTACACCTTC. Its protein product is CASSPLGGFGYTF.

The chain links TRBV30 to TRBJ1-4; possible D gene TRBD1, 6 bases. The CDR3 has 14 amino acids. Germline CDR1 is GTSNPN and CDR2 is SVGIG (reference sequence). Trimming took 3 bases from V and 8 from J, leaving 16 bases between them. The CDR3 bases are TGTGCCTGGAGCTTGAGGGGGGCTGGGGAAAAACTGTTTTTT. Its translation: CAWSLRGAGEKLFF.

This chain joins TRBV6-5 and TRBJ2-3; the D is unclear. V was trimmed by 6 bases and J by 3 bases, leaving 16 bases between them. This CDR3 comprises 15 residues. Germline values: CDR1 MNHEY, CDR2 SVGAGI. The DNA for the CDR3 is TGTGCCAGCAGGCTTAAATTGGGTTCAACAGATACGCAGTATTTT. It specifies CASRLKLGSTDTQYF.

This chain uses TRBV10-1 with TRBJ1-2; D uncertain. This CDR3 contains 16 residues. CDR1 and CDR2 (germline): WNHNN, SYGVQD (reference sequence). Deletions cut 0 bases from V and 2 bases from J, with 13 bases between. CDR3 DNA: TGCGCCAGCAGTGAGTCCTTGCGATTTTTCAACTATGGCTACACCTTC. Protein product: CASSESLRFFNYGYTF.

The chain links TRBV12-5 to TRBJ2-3; D unresolved. With 1 base removed from V and 4 bases from J, the gap between germline ends came to 9 bases. The germline V gene has CDR1 LGHNT and CDR2 FRNRAP. The length of the CDR3 is 14 residues. In nucleotides, the CDR3 is TGTGCTAGTGGTTTGGCGGACGCGGCAGATACGCAGTATTTT. Amino acid sequence: CASGLADAADTQYF.